These T cell receptor beta chains were read from a single sample in a study of cytomegalovirus exposure and HLA in healthy donors. Repertoires were generated with immunoSEQ multiplex PCR, while TCRdb's copy carries only in-frame clones and drops some. Of 150,000 to 200,000 clones listed, 80% are singletons. Material for sequencing was PBMCs. The receptors shown here come from a woman in her forties or fifties in good health and CMV-seropositive. CDR3s include the opening cysteine and the closing phenylalanine or tryptophan. A D gene is named only where the DNA matches it firmly. Clone size appears in some rows only: once, few, many, or a class for an expanded clone.

>TRBJ2-5|-|TRBV7-3|-
CASSLRGLASGETQYF
TGTGCCAGCAGCTTAAGAGGATTGGCCTCCGGGGAGACCCAGTACTTC
>TRBJ2-2|-|TRBV10-1|-
CASSEGGGGNTGELFF
TGCGCCAGCAGTGAGGGGGGGGGCGGAAACACCGGGGAGCTGTTTTTT
>TRBJ2-1|TRBD2|TRBV10-3|-
CAISWTSGTNNEQFF
TGTGCCATCAGCTGGACTAGCGGGACTAACAATGAGCAGTTCTTC
>TRBJ2-3|-|TRBV5-4|-
CASTSRSTDTQYF
TGTGCCAGCACCTCGCGGAGCACAGATACGCAGTATTTT
>TRBJ1-6|-|TRBV7-2|-
CASSLRGTDSPLHF
TGTGCCAGCAGCTTAAGGGGCACGGATTCACCCCTCCACTTT
>TRBJ1-6|TRBD1|TRBV7-2|-
CASNPGQGVNSPLHF
TGTGCCAGCAACCCGGGACAGGGGGTTAATTCACCCCTCCACTTT
>TRBJ2-3|TRBD2|TRBV13|-
CASRFTSGRRADTQYF
TGTGCCAGCAGGTTCACTAGCGGGAGACGGGCAGATACGCAGTATTTT
>TRBJ1-2|-|TRBV7-2|-
CASSPGLGYGYTF
TGTGCCAGCAGCCCAGGGTTGGGCTATGGCTACACCTTC
>TRBJ1-2|TRBD1|TRBV29-1|-
CSAHTGVGYTF
TGCAGCGCGCATACAGGGGTTGGCTACACCTTC
>TRBJ2-7|TRBD2|TRBV5-4|few
CASSFSVGGRASYEQYF
TGTGCCAGCAGCTTTTCGGTCGGCGGGAGGGCCTCTTACGAGCAGTACTTC
>TRBJ2-2|TRBD2|TRBV19|-
CASSTGLAANTGELFF
TGTGCCAGTAGTACGGGACTAGCGGCGAACACCGGGGAGCTGTTTTTT
>TRBJ2-4|-|TRBV28|few
CASSSHRDFLKGAKNIQYF
TGTGCCAGCAGTTCCCACCGGGACTTTCTAAAAGGAGCCAAAAACATTCAGTACTTC
>TRBJ2-5|TRBD2|TRBV6-1|-
CAGGASGQETQYF
TGTGCCGGAGGGGCTAGCGGGCAAGAGACCCAGTACTTC
>TRBJ2-1|-|TRBV23-1|once
CASSQSIPGQSDGGSSYNEQFF
TGCGCCAGCAGTCAATCCATTCCGGGACAAAGTGATGGGGGAAGTTCCTACAATGAGCAGTTCTTC
>TRBJ2-7|-|TRBV5-1|-
CASSLSRVGEQYF
TGCGCCAGCAGTTTATCCAGGGTTGGAGAGCAGTACTTC
>TRBJ2-3|-|TRBV7-9|-
CASSLDMDFGTQYF
TGTGCCAGCAGCTTAGATATGGACTTTGGGACGCAGTATTTT
>TRBJ2-7|-|TRBV7-2|-
CASSLGFRFSYEQYF
TGTGCCAGCAGCTTAGGCTTTCGGTTCTCCTACGAGCAGTACTTC
>TRBJ2-2|-|TRBV7-3|-
CASSLNRQGGTGELFF
TGTGCCAGCAGCTTAAATCGGCAGGGGGGCACCGGGGAGCTGTTTTTT
>TRBJ2-3|TRBD2|TRBV11-3|-
CASSLASGGIDTQYF
TGTGCCAGCAGCTTAGCTTCGGGGGGGATTGATACGCAGTATTTT
>TRBJ2-3|-|TRBV23-1|-
CASSQSCQGGADTQYF
TGCGCCAGCAGTCAATCGTGTCAGGGGGGCGCAGATACGCAGTATTTT
>TRBJ1-2|TRBD1|TRBV30|-
CAGLTGGYGYTF
TGTGCCGGACTGACAGGGGGCTATGGCTACACCTTC
>TRBJ2-7|-|TRBV2|-
CASSAGRSYEQYF
TGTGCCAGCAGTGCCGGGAGAAGTTACGAGCAGTACTTC
>TRBJ2-1|TRBD2|TRBV9|-
CASSVDGLAERGQFF
TGTGCCAGCAGCGTAGACGGACTAGCGGAGAGGGGACAGTTCTTC
>TRBJ1-1|-|TRBV29-1|few
CSASTVNTEAFF
TGCAGCGCATCGACAGTGAACACTGAAGCTTTCTTT
>TRBJ1-1|-|TRBV5-4|-
CASSLGSGGRRNTEAFF
TGTGCCAGCAGCTTGGGGTCGGGGGGCAGGAGGAACACTGAAGCTTTCTTT
>TRBJ1-2|-|TRBV30|-
CAWSVLTFYGYTF
TGTGCCTGGAGTGTACTGACATTCTATGGCTACACCTTC
>TRBJ2-3|-|TRBV11-2|-
CASSLAGKDTDTQYF
TGTGCCAGCAGCTTAGCAGGGAAGGACACAGATACGCAGTATTTT
>TRBJ2-7|TRBD1|TRBV23-1|-
CASRVPRLGQGPYEQYF
TGCGCCAGCCGCGTGCCCCGATTGGGACAGGGACCCTACGAGCAGTACTTC
>TRBJ2-1|TRBD1|TRBV7-2|-
CASSTSQGWGNEQFF
TGTGCCAGCAGCACTTCACAGGGGTGGGGCAATGAGCAGTTCTTC
>TRBJ2-5|-|TRBV7-9|-
CASSFLVQETQYF
TGTGCCAGCAGCTTTCTAGTTCAGGAGACCCAGTACTTC
>TRBJ2-1|-|TRBV14|-
CASSQKWAGEGQFF
TGTGCCAGCAGCCAAAAGTGGGCAGGGGAGGGGCAGTTCTTC
>TRBJ1-4|TRBD1|TRBV5-1|-
CASSPWDQGAEKLFF
TGCGCCAGCAGCCCTTGGGACCAGGGGGCAGAAAAACTGTTTTTT
>TRBJ2-3|TRBD1|TRBV7-2|-
CASSPGQGTDTQYF
TGTGCCAGCAGCCCGGGACAGGGGACAGATACGCAGTATTTT
>TRBJ2-7|TRBD2|TRBV7-8|-
CASSRNPLGSGSYEQYF
TGTGCCAGCAGCCGAAACCCCCTCGGGAGCGGGAGTTACGAGCAGTACTTC
>TRBJ2-7|TRBD1|TRBV23-1|-
CASNSNGTGVSYEQYF
TGCGCCAGCAACAGCAACGGGACAGGGGTATCCTACGAGCAGTACTTC
>TRBJ2-3|-|TRBV19|-
CASSIARGDTQYF
TGTGCCAGTAGTATTGCAAGGGGGGATACGCAGTATTTT
>TRBJ1-2|TRBD1|TRBV27|-
CASSSYRGRNYGYTF
TGTGCCAGCAGTTCATACAGGGGGCGAAACTATGGCTACACCTTC
>TRBJ1-4|-|TRBV5-1|once
CASSFGAANEKLFF
TGCGCCAGCAGCTTTGGGGCAGCGAATGAAAAACTGTTTTTT
>TRBJ2-1|TRBD2|TRBV28|-
CASSLSTSGRRNEQFF
TGTGCCAGCAGCTTATCGACTAGCGGGAGGAGGAATGAGCAGTTCTTC
>TRBJ2-3|TRBD2|TRBV4-2|few
CASSQLSGGATDTQYF
TGTGCCAGCAGCCAGTTGAGCGGGGGGGCCACAGATACGCAGTATTTT
>TRBJ2-2|-|TRBV6-1|-
CAGGEGRTPTGELFF
TGTGCGGGAGGAGAGGGGCGAACCCCCACCGGGGAGCTGTTTTTT
>TRBJ2-7|-|TRBV27|-
CASRLAVSHQYEQYF
TGTGCCAGCAGGTTAGCGGTTAGCCATCAGTACGAGCAGTACTTC
>TRBJ1-3|-|TRBV7-9|-
CASSLSVLGGNTIYF
TGTGCCAGCAGCTTATCGGTGCTCGGGGGAAACACCATATATTTT
>TRBJ2-3|-|TRBV19|-
CASNEPGSAHTQYF
TGTGCCAGTAATGAACCGGGGTCGGCCCATACGCAGTATTTT
>TRBJ2-5|-|TRBV30|-
CAWRSRFQETQYF
TGTGCCTGGAGGTCGCGATTTCAAGAGACCCAGTACTTC
>TRBJ2-7|-|TRBV5-1|-
CASSPSSLASYEQYF
TGCGCCAGCAGCCCAAGCAGTCTAGCCTCCTACGAGCAGTACTTC
>TRBJ1-6|TRBD1|TRBV5-6|once
CASSSGGFYNSPLHF
TGTGCCAGCAGCTCAGGGGGCTTTTATAATTCACCCCTCCACTTT
>TRBJ2-3|TRBD1|TRBV5-1|-
CASSPGTGADTQYF
TGCGCCAGCAGCCCGGGGACAGGGGCAGATACGCAGTATTTT
>TRBJ2-1|-|TRBV6-1|-
CASSLQGGSEQFF
TGTGCCAGCAGCTTACAGGGTGGCTCGGAGCAGTTCTTC
>TRBJ1-2|-|TRBV29-1|-
CSVTDSYNSGYTF
TGCAGCGTTACCGACAGCTACAATAGTGGCTACACCTTC
>TRBJ2-1|-|TRBV5-1|-
CATSRTLKGEQFF
TGCGCCACCTCCCGGACTCTAAAAGGTGAGCAGTTCTTC
>TRBJ1-2|-|TRBV9|-
CASSVGEGSPYGYTF
TGTGCCAGCAGCGTAGGAGAGGGTAGCCCCTATGGCTACACCTTC
>TRBJ2-5|TRBD2|TRBV4-2|-
CASSQGTSGARGETQYF
TGTGCCAGCAGCCAGGGAACTAGCGGGGCCCGCGGGGAGACCCAGTACTTC
>TRBJ2-6|-|TRBV18|-
CASSPETTGANVLTF
TGTGCCAGCTCACCAGAAACAACCGGGGCCAACGTCCTGACTTTC
>TRBJ1-3|-|TRBV6-5|-
CASSSLEGSSGNTIYF
TGTGCCAGCAGTTCCTTGGAGGGGAGTTCTGGAAACACCATATATTTT
>TRBJ1-2|-|TRBV6-5|-
CASSYAIGRARSGYTF
TGTGCCAGCAGTTATGCAATAGGGAGGGCCAGAAGTGGCTACACCTTC
>TRBJ1-2|-|TRBV19|-
CATLRGSFSGYTF
TGTGCCACTCTGAGGGGGTCGTTCTCGGGCTACACCTTC
>TRBJ2-2|TRBD1|TRBV6-5|few
CASSYSGQITGELFF
TGTGCCAGCAGTTACTCGGGACAGATCACCGGGGAGCTGTTTTTT
>TRBJ2-2|-|TRBV10-3|-
CAISESLGGTGELFF
TGTGCCATCAGTGAGTCTTTAGGGGGAACCGGGGAGCTGTTTTTT
>TRBJ2-1|TRBD2|TRBV7-2|-
CASSLAERLARHGDEQFF
TGTGCCAGCAGCTTAGCCGAAAGACTAGCCCGGCACGGGGATGAGCAGTTCTTC